A single sample is the source of the 23 T cell receptor beta chains below, sequenced in a study of T cells in Graves' hyperthyroidism and ophthalmopathy. Researchers amplified the TCR beta CDR3 regions from RNA transcripts. First-round RT-PCR with HTBI primers amplified the TCR CDR3 region. TCRdb re-analysed the multiplex PCR reads in MiXCR, keeping a single row per CDR3 protein. The sample comprises under 400,000 distinct CDR3 sequences, 15% to 20% of which are singletons, and roughly 49% rests with the top ten. The specimen sequenced was blood. These receptors were obtained from a woman aged 45-65 years with Graves' hyperthyroidism.

This clonotype was seen many times. The J gene is TRBJ2-5, the V gene TRBV9; 7 nucleotides align to TRBD1. The CDR3 loop spans 15 amino acids. Germline CDR1 and CDR2: SGDLS and YYNGEE. J gave up 5 bases and V 4 bases, and 11 bases lay outside the gene matches. The CDR3 nucleotides are TGTGCCAGCAGCCCGAGTGAGGGGGCGTGGGAGACCCAGTACTTC. Protein: CASSPSEGAWETQYF.

This clonotype has only a few counts. The gene calls are TRBV5-6 and TRBJ2-2, with unresolved D. The CDR3 has 17 residues. V was clipped by 5 bases and J by 4 bases, with 21 bases between them. Germline lookup yields CDR1 SGHDT and CDR2 YYEEEE. In DNA, the CDR3 is TGTGCCAGCAGTTCAATCGCAAGGGATGATAGCACCGGGGAGCTGTTTTTT. Translating it yields CASSSIARDDSTGELFF.

This clonotype came up a few times. This chain links TRBV4-2 with TRBJ2-1; D remains unclear. Germline V gene data show CDR1 as LGHNA and CDR2 as YNFKEQ. V shed 0 bases and J shed 3 bases, with 9 bases lying between them. This CDR3 has 15 amino acids. The CDR3 DNA is TGTGCCAGCAGCCAAGAAAGCGCAATCTACAATGAGCAGTTCTTC. Its translation is CASSQESAIYNEQFF.

This clonotype was detected many times. The chain uses TRBV27 and TRBJ1-5, with TRBD1 identical over 7 bases. The CDR3 consists of 17 residues. V shed 1 base, J shed 2 bases, and the junction held 8 bases outside the gene matches. Germline V lookup: CDR1 MNHEY, CDR2 SMNVEV (reference sequence). The CDR3 nucleotides read TGTGCCAGCAGTTTATTTTCAACAGGGGTAGGCAATCAGCCCCAGCATTTT. This gives the protein CASSLFSTGVGNQPQHF.

The chain is built from TRBV2 and TRBJ2-2, with D possibly TRBD1 on 6 matching bases. V was cut by 6 bases and J by 4 bases, with 9 bases left in between. This CDR3 is built from 13 residues. In germline, CDR1 is SNHLY, CDR2 FYNNEI. CDR3 DNA sequence: TGTGCCAGCAGCGGACAGAGCACCGGGGAGCTGTTTTTT. It encodes CASSGQSTGELFF.

Of note for this clonotype: An end of the junction differs from the germline gene, which may be a read error. The J gene is TRBJ2-7, the V gene TRBV7-9; D might be TRBD2 (5 bases). CDR3 length equals 13 residues. CDR1 is SEHNR and CDR2 is FQNEAQ in the germline V gene (reference sequence). The CDR3 here is CASSLANAYEQYF. For the CDR3, the DNA is TGTGCCAGCAGCCTAGCCAACGCCTACGAGCAGTACTTC.

The genes are TRBV4-1 and TRBJ1-1; D not resolved. CDR3 size: 12 residues. V lost 1 base and J 3 bases, leaving 3 bases between the germline ends. Germline V gene data show CDR1 as MGHRA and CDR2 as YSYEKL. CDR3 bases: TGCGCCAGCAGCCAAGGGGACACTGAAGCTTTCTTT. Protein sequence: CASSQGDTEAFF.

This clonotype was detected many times. The J gene is TRBJ1-1, the V gene TRBV12-3 or TRBV12-4; D is uncertain. The CDR3 has 13 residues. V was clipped by 1 base and J by 7 bases, with 10 bases between them. The chain's CDR3 is CASSLVLWVEAFF. CDR3 nucleotides: TGTGCCAGCAGTTTAGTGCTGTGGGTTGAAGCTTTCTTT.

The V and J genes are TRBV2 and TRBJ2-2; 7 positions agree with TRBD2. CDR3 length: 15 amino acids. After removal of 6 bases from V and 3 bases from J, the junction contained 7 bases not matched to a gene. Germline values: CDR1 SNHLY, CDR2 FYNNEI. In DNA form, the CDR3 reads TGTGCCAGCAGCTCGGGGGGAGGACACACCGGGGAGCTGTTTTTT. Encoded protein: CASSSGGGHTGELFF.

The chain is built from TRBV7-9 and TRBJ2-6; possible D gene TRBD1, 6 bases. The V and J ends lost 4 bases and 0 bases respectively, with 10 bases between them. In germline, CDR1 is SEHNR, CDR2 FQNEAQ (reference sequence). The CDR3 has 16 amino acids. CDR3: CASSSGDYSGANVLTF. Here the CDR3 DNA reads TGTGCCAGCAGCTCAGGGGATTACTCTGGGGCCAACGTCCTGACTTTC.

V gene TRBV27 combines with J gene TRBJ2-5; no reliable D call. Between the trimmed V and J ends, which lost 4 bases and 0 bases, there was a span of 9 bases. Germline CDR1 MNHEY, CDR2 SMNVEV (reference sequence). The CDR3 is made up of 14 amino acids. DNA of the CDR3: TGTGCCAGCAGTTACTATAGCAACCAAGAGACCCAGTACTTC. This sequence encodes CASSYYSNQETQYF.

This clonotype was seen ten or more times. V gene TRBV20-1 combines with J gene TRBJ2-3; TRBD2 might be the D (6 bases). CDR1 is DFQATT, CDR2 SNEGSKA, per germline (reference sequence). The CDR3 consists of 14 residues. The ends were cut back, 6 bases at V and 3 bases at J, with 16 bases in the middle. CDR3 loop: CSATGLRETDTQYF. The CDR3 nucleotides are TGCAGTGCAACGGGACTTAGGGAAACAGATACGCAGTATTTT.

This clonotype was found a few times. V gene TRBV6-1 combines with J gene TRBJ2-5, with TRBD1 identical over 7 bases. Germline CDR1 MNHNS, CDR2 SASEGT. J gave up 1 base and V 8 bases, and 10 bases lay outside the gene matches. This CDR3 comprises 15 residues. CDR3 loop: CASVEGDSIQETQYF. The CDR3 bases are TGTGCCAGCGTTGAGGGGGACAGCATCCAAGAGACCCAGTACTTC.

This clonotype was detected ten times or more. The rearrangement links TRBV11-2 to TRBJ1-1, with D perhaps TRBD1 (5 bases). From germline, CDR1 is SGHAT and CDR2 FQNNGV. Deletions cut 3 bases from V and 1 base from J, with 9 bases between. The CDR3 is 14 amino acids. CDR3 amino acids: CASSFGGKNTEAFF. CDR3 nucleotides: TGTGCCAGCAGCTTCGGGGGGAAGAACACTGAAGCTTTCTTT.

To note about this clonotype: A much larger clone is a single base away; this may be a read error. V gene TRBV9 combines with J gene TRBJ1-1; D ambiguous. This CDR3 comprises 14 residues. Germline CDR1 and CDR2: SGDLS and YYNGEE. Here the CDR3 DNA reads TGTGCCAGCAGTTTCTCCGCCATGAACACTGGAGCTTTCTTT. It yields the protein CASSFSAMNTGAFF.

The V and J genes are TRBV4-1 and TRBJ2-7; 7 nucleotides align to TRBD2. The CDR3 has 16 amino acids. After removal of 3 bases from V and 2 bases from J, the junction contained 10 bases not matched to a gene. Germline CDR1 is MGHRA and CDR2 is YSYEKL. The CDR3 DNA is TGCGCCAGCAGCCAGGGCGCACTAGCGAGAGCCTACGAGCAGTACTTC. It encodes CASSQGALARAYEQYF.

This clonotype was observed a few times. The chain combines TRBV9 with TRBJ2-3; D may be TRBD1 (5 bases). The length of the CDR3 is 12 residues. V shed 5 bases and J shed 5 bases, with 9 bases lying between them. Germline CDR1 is SGDLS and CDR2 is YYNGEE. Here the CDR3 reads CASRDTGDTQYF. The CDR3 region has the DNA TGTGCCAGCAGGGACACTGGAGATACGCAGTATTTT.

The gene calls are TRBV4-1 and TRBJ1-6; D not resolved. Per germline, CDR1 MGHRA and CDR2 YSYEKL. The CDR3 has 19 residues. Deletions cut 0 bases from V and 7 bases from J, with 22 bases between. CDR3 sequence: CASSQDAATVAVTNSPLHF. The CDR3 bases are TGCGCCAGCAGCCAAGATGCGGCGACGGTAGCAGTCACCAATTCACCCCTCCACTTT.

This clonotype was counted a few times. The J gene is TRBJ2-5, the V gene TRBV18, with 11 nucleotides matching TRBD2. The CDR3 runs 15 residues. Germline V gives CDR1 KGHSH, CDR2 LQKENI. With 3 bases clipped from V and 4 bases from J, the junction kept 4 bases outside the gene matches. The CDR3 region has the DNA TGTGCCAGCTCACCTATCGGACTAGCGGGAGAGACCCAGTACTTC. This encodes CASSPIGLAGETQYF.

The chain links TRBV19 to TRBJ1-2; 8 nucleotides line up with TRBD1. Losses at the gene ends were 4 bases for V and 7 bases for J; bases not matched to a gene: 2. The germline CDR1 and CDR2 sequences are LNHDA and SQIVND (reference sequence). This CDR3 has 12 amino acids. The DNA for the CDR3 is TGTGCCAGTAGTAGAGGACAGGGTGGCTACACCTTC. Encoded protein: CASSRGQGGYTF.

The chain carries TRBV20-1 and TRBJ2-3, with D unclear. Between the trimmed V and J ends, which lost 5 bases and 4 bases, there was a span of 7 bases. Looked up from germline, CDR1 is DFQATT and CDR2 is SNEGSKA (reference sequence). This CDR3 is built from 11 residues. Here the CDR3 reads CSAQPADTQYF. As DNA, the CDR3 is TGCAGTGCTCAACCGGCAGATACGCAGTATTTT.

This clonotype has more than one count but fewer than ten. CDR3 sequence reads: CSVPAAGGRNTQYF. In DNA, the CDR3 is TGCAGTGTTCCCGCAGCGGGGGGGAGGAATACGCAGTATTTT. J is TRBJ2-3 and V is TRBV20-1, with 10 bases lining up with TRBD2. The V gene end was trimmed by 7 bases and the J gene end by 7 bases; junction bases not matched to a gene: 11. CDR1 and CDR2 (germline): DFQATT, SNEGSKA (reference sequence). The CDR3 totals 14 residues.

This clonotype showed up just once. This chain connects TRBV11-2 to TRBJ2-5; 10 bases fit TRBD2. The CDR3 runs to 16 residues. Trimming at V came to 5 bases and at J to 2 bases, leaving 8 bases not matched to a gene. From germline, CDR1 is SGHAT and CDR2 FQNNGV. The CDR3 loop reads CASSPKTSGLQETQYF. CDR3 sequence (DNA): TGTGCCAGCAGCCCGAAGACTAGCGGGCTACAAGAGACCCAGTACTTC.